Below are 20 T cell receptor beta chains sequenced from a single sample in a study of cytomegalovirus exposure and HLA in healthy donors. 60 Vbeta and 13 Jbeta primers were used in PCR. Only in-frame clones appear in the TCRdb table, and some are missing; sequencing was by immunoSEQ multiplex PCR. The sample lists about 110,000 clones, 60% to 70% occurring once. The sequencing sample was made of PBMCs. The origin of the receptors is a man aged 25 to 40 in good health and CMV-seropositive.

The chain joins TRBV21-1 to TRBJ1-6; the D call TRBD1 from the table was never checked on the DNA. TRBV21-1 is a known pseudogene. The CDR3 covers 16 residues. The CDR3 region is CASSKGAQGGNSPLHF. DNA for the CDR3: TGTGCCAGCAGCAAGGGAGCCCAGGGGGGTAATTCACCCCTCCACTTT.

A word on this clone: The same CDR3 is also encoded by other DNA sequences in this sample. The DNA for the CDR3 is TGTGCCAGCAGCCCCGGGACAGTTAAAAACACTGAAGCTTTCTTT. This encodes CASSPGTVKNTEAFF. V is TRBV7-2 and J is TRBJ1-1, with 7 bases lining up with TRBD1. V shed 5 bases and J 2 bases; nucleotides not matched to a gene: 8. The CDR3 consists of 15 residues. Germline V CDR1 and CDR2: SGHTA, FQGNSA. The whole variable domain, filled in from reference TRBV7-2 and TRBJ1-1, reads GAGVSQSPSNKVTEKGKDVELRCDPISGHTALYWYRQSLGQGLEFLIYFQGNSAPDKSGLPSDRFSAERTGGSVSTLTIQRTQQEDSAVYLCASSPGTVKNTEAFFGQGTRLTVV.

The CDR3 coding sequence is TGTGCCTTCCAGCGTTTGTCCACAGATACGCAGTATTTT. Translating gives CAFQRLSTDTQYF. This chain uses TRBV5-4 with TRBJ2-3; D remains ambiguous. The CDR3 is 13 residues long. Trimming left V 10 bases short and J 2 bases short, with 14 bases between. Germline V lookup: CDR1 SGHNT, CDR2 YYREEE (reference sequence).

This clone was observed a single time. This rearrangement joins TRBV15 to TRBJ2-4; D remains unclear. Germline V CDR1 and CDR2: LNHNV, YYDKDF (reference sequence). The CDR3 has 13 amino acids. The ends were cut back, 4 bases at V and 0 bases at J, with 4 bases in the middle. Written as DNA, the CDR3 is TGTGCCACCAGCACACTAGCCAAAAACATTCAGTACTTC. Residues: CATSTLAKNIQYF.

The chain joins TRBV2 to TRBJ2-2; 8 nucleotides align to TRBD2. In germline, CDR1 is SNHLY, CDR2 FYNNEI. The J segment lost 3 bases and the V segment lost 7 bases, leaving 4 bases of the junction unmatched. This CDR3 is built from 14 residues. The CDR3 sequence: CASTNGGDTGELFF. In DNA form, the CDR3 reads TGTGCCAGCACCAACGGGGGGGACACCGGGGAGCTGTTTTTT.

This chain joins TRBV11-2 and TRBJ2-3; TRBD2 matches at 7 bases. The germline V gene encodes CDR1 SGHAT and CDR2 FQNNGV. J gave up 1 base and V 6 bases, and 10 bases lay outside the gene matches. The CDR3 runs to 16 residues. The DNA of the CDR3 is TGTGCCAGCAGTTCCACTCGGGCGGGGGGCACAGATACGCAGTATTTT. It specifies CASSSTRAGGTDTQYF.

This chain uses TRBV7-2 with TRBJ1-2, with 7 nucleotides matching TRBD1. Per germline, CDR1 SGHTA and CDR2 FQGNSA. The CDR3 runs to 13 residues. V trimming: 4 bases; J trimming: 6 bases; junction bases outside the gene matches: 5. The CDR3: CASSYIQGDGYTF. The CDR3 DNA is TGTGCCAGCAGCTACATCCAGGGGGATGGCTACACCTTC.

V and J are TRBV6-1 and TRBJ2-3; 7 nucleotides agree with TRBD1. V lost 10 bases and J lost 2; bases outside the gene matches: 9. The CDR3 runs 14 residues. Germline V lookup: CDR1 MNHNS, CDR2 SASEGT. Written as DNA, the CDR3 is TGTGCCACCCAGGGGGATGGTTTCACAGATACGCAGTATTTT. Protein sequence: CATQGDGFTDTQYF.

The chain uses TRBV6-5 and TRBJ1-5; TRBD1 aligns across 7 bases. The CDR3 is 15 amino acids. CDR1 is MNHEY, CDR2 SVGAGI, per germline. With V trimmed by 6 bases and J by 3 bases, 8 bases remained unmatched. The CDR3 DNA is TGTGCCAGCAGCCTGGACAGGAGCCCCAATCAGCCCCAGCATTTT. It encodes CASSLDRSPNQPQHF.

The CDR3 DNA reads as TGTGCCAGCAGCCCCCGGGCCGGGGTGGGGACTGAAGCTTTCTTT. This gives the protein CASSPRAGVGTEAFF. J is TRBJ1-1 and V is TRBV7-9; D gene uncertain. Germline V CDR1 and CDR2: SEHNR, FQNEAQ (reference sequence). This CDR3 contains 15 residues. V lost 5 bases and J 5 bases, leaving 18 bases between the germline ends.

This clone was counted only a few times. One end of the junction is discordant with germline, which a read error may explain. J is TRBJ2-3 and V is TRBV5-1; 11 bases map to TRBD1. The CDR3 contains 15 residues. Per the germline V gene, CDR1 is SGHRS and CDR2 is YFSETQ. CDR3 loop: CASSHRTGGTDTQYF. In DNA, the CDR3 is TGCGCCAGCAGCCATCGGACAGGGGGCACGGATACGCAGTATTTT. Filled out from reference TRBV5-1 and TRBJ2-3, the complete variable domain reads KAGVTQTPRYLIKTRGQQVTLSCSPISGHRSVSWYQQTPGQGLQFLFEYFSETQRNKGNFPGRFSGRQFSNSRSEMNVSTLELGDSALYLCASSHRTGGTDTQYFGPGTRLTVL.

Points on this clone: One junction end does not reproduce the germline sequence, and a read error may be involved. CDR3 amino acids: CSSSLAGDGYTF. The CDR3 bases are TGTTCCAGCAGCCTCGCCGGGGATGGCTACACCTTC. The chain recombines TRBV7-9 with TRBJ1-2; no definite D call. The CDR3 sequence is 12 residues long. CDR1 is SEHNR and CDR2 is FQNEAQ in the germline V gene (reference sequence).

This clone was seen only a few times. The J gene is TRBJ2-7, the V gene TRBV11-2; no clear D. CDR3 length: 14 residues. In germline, CDR1 is SGHAT, CDR2 FQNNGV. Trimming took 1 base from V and 1 from J, leaving 8 bases between them. The chain's CDR3 is CASSLAYGSYEQYF. CDR3 DNA sequence: TGTGCCAGCAGCTTAGCCTACGGTTCCTACGAGCAGTACTTC.

The rearrangement uses TRBV2 and TRBJ2-5, with D tentatively TRBD1 (5 bases). The CDR3 length is 12 residues. Germline V lookup: CDR1 SNHLY, CDR2 FYNNEI. The V gene lost 6 bases and the J gene lost 2 bases, with 7 bases spanning the gap. CDR3 sequence reads: CASSRVQETQYF. The DNA for the CDR3 is TGTGCCAGCAGCAGGGTTCAAGAGACCCAGTACTTC.

This clone was counted between two and nine times. The chain couples TRBV6-5 to TRBJ1-5; 8 positions match TRBD1. In germline, CDR1 is MNHEY, CDR2 SVGAGI. Germline trimming cut 6 bases from V and 9 bases from J; bases unmatched to any gene: 13. The CDR3 has 15 amino acids. The DNA of the CDR3 is TGTGCCAGCAGACCGTACGGACAGGGAGGGACGCCCCAGCATTTT. The encoded protein is CASRPYGQGGTPQHF.

V usage is TRBV30 and J usage is TRBJ2-3, with 9 bases that match TRBD2. The germline CDR1 and CDR2 sequences are GTSNPN and SVGIG (reference sequence). The CDR3 length is 14 residues. With 3 bases clipped from V and 2 bases from J, the junction kept 3 bases outside the gene matches. As DNA, the CDR3 is TGTGCCTGGAGGGAGCGGGGGGCCACAGATACGCAGTATTTT. As protein: CAWRERGATDTQYF. Full variable domain (outside the CDR3, taken from reference TRBV30 and TRBJ2-3): SQTIHQWPATLVQPVGSPLSLECTVEGTSNPNLYWYRQAAGRGLQLLFYSVGIGQISSEVPQNLSASRPQDRQFILSSKKLLLSDSGFYLCAWRERGATDTQYFGPGTRLTVL.

CDR3 bases: TGTGCCAGCAGCCCCCCCCTGGGGACAGGGGGCGAAAAACTGTTTTTT. Amino acids: CASSPPLGTGGEKLFF. This chain uses TRBV5-5 with TRBJ1-4; 12 bases align to TRBD1. Trimming removed 4 bases from V and 8 bases from J; junction bases left unmatched: 9. This CDR3 spans 16 amino acids. Looked up from germline, CDR1 is SGHKS and CDR2 is YYEKEE (reference sequence).

The chain carries TRBV27 and TRBJ2-3; 8 bases agree with TRBD2. CDR1 is MNHEY and CDR2 is SMNVEV in the germline V gene (reference sequence). This CDR3 has 16 residues. The junction had 14 bases not matched to a gene; V was cut back by 6 bases and J by 6 bases. CDR3 region: CASRPLLAALGDTQYF. The CDR3 DNA reads TGTGCCAGCAGACCTCTACTAGCGGCGCTCGGGGATACGCAGTATTTT.

The chain employs TRBV7-6 and TRBJ1-2; unclear D gene. In germline, CDR1 is SGHVS, CDR2 FNYEAQ. The CDR3 length is 16 residues. The ends were cut back, 7 bases at V and 0 bases at J, with 18 bases in the middle. For the CDR3, the DNA is TGTGCCAGCACCCCGTTCGAGGTAGAACCTAACTATGGCTACACCTTC. Amino acids: CASTPFEVEPNYGYTF.

The J gene is TRBJ1-5, the V gene TRBV9; 8 bases line up with TRBD1. This CDR3 is 15 amino acids long. The V gene end was trimmed by 3 bases and the J gene end by 3 bases; junction bases not matched to a gene: 5. Germline assignment: CDR1 SGDLS and CDR2 YYNGEE. The CDR3 spells CASSASGGYNQPQHF. CDR3 in DNA: TGTGCCAGCAGCGCCTCAGGGGGCTACAATCAGCCCCAGCATTTT.